This record concerns one T cell receptor beta chain sequence. Its antigen is unknown. The sample comes from a study of shared clonotypes between healthy human individuals. CDR3 length: 15 residues. In germline, CDR1 is SGHRS, CDR2 YFSETQ. V shed 4 bases and J shed 0 bases, with 14 bases lying between them. At deep level, the assay was performed. The authors' processing: Junction-only sequences without quality scores came from ImmunoSEQ, so filtering differed. The table came from immunoSEQ multiplex PCR; TCRdb's copy has only in-frame clones and leaves some out. That table furnishes V, J and clone size, whereas the DNA furnished D and trimming. The sample consists of approximately 500,000 clones, more than 65% of them appearing once. Study observations and caveats: Sampling involved blood alone; tissue repertoires likely differ.

The sequenced sample was PBMCs. The rearrangement uses TRBV5-1 and TRBJ2-7, with D possibly called TRBD1 or TRBD2 (6 bases each). The origin of this receptor is a woman between 35 and 50 years old in good health. Some clones in this sample may be carry-over from other donors' samples. The CDR3 reads CASSPDGGGSYEQYF. CDR3 nucleotide sequence: TGCGCCAGCAGCCCCGACGGGGGCGGCTCCTACGAGCAGTACTTC.